This passage covers 3 T cell receptor beta chains from one sample sequenced in a study of T-cell reconstitution after alpha-beta-depleted transplantation in children. For TCRbeta, the library was prepared with unique molecular identifiers. TCRdb analysed the PCR reads with MiXCR anew, one entry per CDR3 protein. Among about 900,000 distinct CDR3 sequences listed, about 29% were seen once. The specimen comprised PBMCs, mostly from graft donor cells, sampled 360 days after TCRalphabeta/CD19-depleted stem cell transplant. These receptors originate from a boy under two years old who had a stem cell transplant for SCID, so the T cells may come from the graft donor.

CDR3 nucleotide sequence: TGCAGCGTTGGGGGCCAGTTCAACACTGAAGCTTTCTTT. Protein product: CSVGGQFNTEAFF. The rearrangement links TRBV29-1 to TRBJ1-1; weak D call: TRBD1 (5 bases). The V end lost 4 bases, the J end lost 2 bases, and 11 bases lay between the germline ends. From germline, CDR1 is SQVTM and CDR2 ANQGSEA. CDR3 size: 13 residues.

This clonotype was detected a few times. This rearrangement joins TRBV5-1 to TRBJ1-1; maybe TRBD1 (6 bases). The V end was cut by 3 bases, the J end by 1 base, with 19 bases between. Germline V gene lookup returns CDR1 SGHRS and CDR2 YFSETQ. The CDR3 has 17 residues. CDR3 in DNA: TGCGCCAGCAGCTGGGGGCTGACAGGACTCCAGAACACTGAAGCTTTCTTT. It encodes CASSWGLTGLQNTEAFF.

This clonotype was counted between two and nine times. The chain couples TRBV5-1 to TRBJ2-5, with 10 bases fitting TRBD2. Germline V CDR1 and CDR2: SGHRS, YFSETQ. This CDR3 spans 16 amino acids. The ends lost 7 bases at V and 5 bases at J; junction bases unmatched: 14. The CDR3 region has the DNA TGCGCCAGCGGAAGCCAGAGCGGGGGGGCTCTGGAGACCCAGTACTTC. This sequence encodes CASGSQSGGALETQYF.